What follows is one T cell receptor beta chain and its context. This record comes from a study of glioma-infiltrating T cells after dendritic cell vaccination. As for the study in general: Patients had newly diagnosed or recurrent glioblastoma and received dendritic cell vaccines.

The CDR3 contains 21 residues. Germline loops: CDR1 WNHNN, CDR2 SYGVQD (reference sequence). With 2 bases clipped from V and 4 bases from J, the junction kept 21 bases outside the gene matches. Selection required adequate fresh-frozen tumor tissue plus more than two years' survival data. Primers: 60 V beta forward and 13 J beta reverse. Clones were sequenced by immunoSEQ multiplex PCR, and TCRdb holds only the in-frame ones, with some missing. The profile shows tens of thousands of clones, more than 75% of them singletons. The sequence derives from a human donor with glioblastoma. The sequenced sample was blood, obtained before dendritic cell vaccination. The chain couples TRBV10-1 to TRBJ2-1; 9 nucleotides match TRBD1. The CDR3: CASSEPPRDRARLSLYNEQFF. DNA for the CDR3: TGCGCCAGCAGTGAGCCTCCCCGGGACAGGGCACGACTGTCTCTTTACAATGAGCAGTTCTTC.